The 32 T cell receptor beta chains listed next were all sequenced from one sample in a study of patients and donors after allogeneic stem cell transplantation. Each CDR3 protein is one row after TCRdb ran MiXCR on the RT-PCR reads. The data contain hundreds of thousands of distinct CDR3 sequences, roughly 17% of them singletons. The sample was blood, either unsorted or a sorted T cell fraction (not recorded which). Receptor source: a human donor who was either an allogeneic HSCT recipient or a stem cell or donor lymphocyte infusion donor (not recorded which). It is not recorded whose cells these are; they may come from a transplant donor.

This clonotype occurred a few times. This chain connects TRBV19 to TRBJ1-5, with 7 positions matching TRBD1. Germline V CDR1 and CDR2: LNHDA, SQIVND (reference sequence). Unmatched junction bases numbered 13, after V lost 4 bases and J lost 1 base. The CDR3 extends over 18 amino acids. The CDR3 bases are TGTGCCAGTAGTAACACCGGGACAGCCTTTTCCAGCAATCAGCCCCAGCATTTT. Its translation: CASSNTGTAFSSNQPQHF.

There are a few counts of this clonotype. V gene TRBV5-1 combines with J gene TRBJ2-1; 9 bases agree with TRBD1. The CDR3 has 17 residues. Germline assignment: CDR1 SGHRS and CDR2 YFSETQ. The trim removed 4 bases at V and 2 bases at J, leaving 10 bases unmatched. CDR3 sequence: CASSLGQGSYTYNEQFF. DNA of the CDR3: TGCGCCAGCAGCCTCGGACAGGGGTCCTATACCTACAATGAGCAGTTCTTC.

The chain combines TRBV4-3 with TRBJ2-1, with D perhaps TRBD2 (5 bases). The CDR3 spans 16 residues. Germline CDR1 and CDR2: LGHNA and YSLEER. The ends were cut back, 0 bases at V and 8 bases at J, with 17 bases in the middle. For the CDR3, the DNA is TGCGCCAGCAGCCAAGATCGGCTAGCCGCCCAGTATGAGCAGTTCTTC. Amino acids: CASSQDRLAAQYEQFF.

The chain employs TRBV5-1 and TRBJ2-5, with 11 bases matching TRBD2. V lost 3 bases, J lost 3 bases, and 7 bases stayed unmatched. The CDR3 consists of 16 residues. The germline V gene has CDR1 SGHRS and CDR2 YFSETQ. CDR3 in amino acids: CASSWGGTSGKETQYF. CDR3 bases: TGCGCCAGCAGCTGGGGGGGGACTAGCGGAAAAGAGACCCAGTACTTC. The full variable domain, its missing parts supplied by reference TRBV5-1 and TRBJ2-5, is KAGVTQTPRYLIKTRGQQVTLSCSPISGHRSVSWYQQTPGQGLQFLFEYFSETQRNKGNFPGRFSGRQFSNSRSEMNVSTLELGDSALYLCASSWGGTSGKETQYFGPGTRLLVL.

The chain links TRBV20-1 to TRBJ2-7; D possibly corresponds to TRBD2 (6 bases). This CDR3 spans 14 amino acids. The germline gives CDR1 DFQATT, CDR2 SNEGSKA (reference sequence). The ends were cut back, 0 bases at V and 3 bases at J, with 12 bases in the middle. In DNA form, the CDR3 reads TGCAGTGCTAGAGATTGGGCGGGAAGCTACGAGCAGTACTTC. It yields the protein CSARDWAGSYEQYF.

V and J are TRBV24-1 and TRBJ2-7, with TRBD1 matching 7 bases. CDR3 length: 14 residues. V lost 2 bases, J lost 6 bases, and 6 bases stayed unmatched. CDR1 and CDR2 (germline): KGHDR, SFDVKD. CDR3 region: CATSDSDRAGEQYF. Written as DNA, the CDR3 is TGTGCCACCAGTGATTCCGACAGGGCGGGCGAGCAGTACTTC.

This clonotype was seen a handful of times. The V call is TRBV6-1, the J call TRBJ2-1, with a tentative D call TRBD2 (6 bases). The V end was cut by 6 bases, the J end by 1 base, with 13 bases between. CDR1 and CDR2 from the germline V gene are MNHNS and SASEGT. The CDR3 has 15 amino acids. The CDR3 loop is CASRPGEWSYNEQFF. The CDR3, as DNA: TGTGCCAGCAGACCGGGAGAATGGTCCTACAATGAGCAGTTCTTC.

To note about this clonotype: A junction end diverges from the germline sequence, so it may reflect a read error. J is TRBJ2-7 and V is TRBV4-3; D unclear. This CDR3 comprises 8 residues. CDR1 and CDR2 from the germline V gene are LGHNA and YSLEER. CDR3 in DNA: TGCGCCAGCAGCCGAGGTCCCTTC. It yields the protein CASSRGPF.

This chain joins TRBV7-8 and TRBJ2-7; D unclear. Between the trimmed V and J ends, which lost 5 bases and 3 bases, there was a span of 8 bases. CDR3 length: 12 residues. Germline V CDR1 and CDR2: SGHVS, FQNEAQ. As DNA, the CDR3 is TGTGCCAGCAGCGCAACTAACTACGAGCAGTACTTC. Translating gives CASSATNYEQYF.

This chain joins TRBV18 and TRBJ2-1, with D possibly matching TRBD2 (6 bases). CDR1 and CDR2 (germline): KGHSH, LQKENI. Trimming removed 2 bases from V and 4 bases from J, with 9 bases in between. The CDR3 totals 14 residues. CDR3 sequence (DNA): TGTGCCAGCTCACCAATAGCGGTATACAATGAGCAGTTCTTC. It is translated as CASSPIAVYNEQFF.

J is TRBJ1-1 and V is TRBV29-1, with D possibly matching TRBD1 (5 bases). This CDR3 region has 17 residues. CDR1 and CDR2 from the germline V gene are SQVTM and ANQGSEA. Trimming took off 7 bases at V and 0 bases at J, with 24 bases between the two ends. CDR3 residues: CSGLDTLPGWLNTEAFF. CDR3 DNA: TGCAGCGGGCTGGACACCCTACCTGGATGGTTGAACACTGAAGCTTTCTTT.

This clonotype was counted once. The chain links TRBV2 to TRBJ1-4; unclear D gene. Per germline, CDR1 SNHLY and CDR2 FYNNEI. The CDR3 totals 16 residues. Trimming cost V 3 bases and J 2 bases, with 13 bases left between them. CDR3 loop: CASSEWRVGTNEKLFF. The CDR3, as DNA: TGTGCCAGCAGTGAGTGGAGGGTCGGCACTAATGAAAAACTGTTTTTT.

This clonotype has just a few counts. The CDR3 region is CASSFEAGTGSNEQFF. The CDR3 nucleotides read TGTGCCAGCAGCTTCGAGGCCGGGACAGGGTCCAATGAGCAGTTCTTC. The gene calls are TRBV7-3 and TRBJ2-1; 9 positions agree with TRBD1. Germline V CDR1 and CDR2: SGHTA, FQGTGA. The CDR3 sequence is 16 residues long. With V trimmed by 3 bases and J by 6 bases, 9 bases remained unmatched. Full variable domain (outside the CDR3, taken from reference TRBV7-3 and TRBJ2-1): GAGVSQTPSNKVTEKGKYVELRCDPISGHTALYWYRQSLGQGPEFLIYFQGTGAADDSGLPNDRFFAVRPEGSVSTLKIQRTERGDSAVYLCASSFEAGTGSNEQFFGPGTRLTVL.

This clonotype was observed a handful of times. This chain joins TRBV7-2 and TRBJ1-6; TRBD1 is a possible D gene (5 bases). V gave up 6 bases and J gave up 10 bases, with 19 bases separating them. The length of the CDR3 is 15 residues. The germline CDR1 and CDR2 sequences are SGHTA and FQGNSA. The CDR3, as DNA: TGTGCCAGCAGTCTAGGGCAGGGCCGCGGATCACCCCTCCACTTT. Its protein is CASSLGQGRGSPLHF.

This clonotype has a handful of counts. V usage is TRBV2 and J usage is TRBJ2-2, with 13 bases aligning to TRBD2. The CDR3 sequence is 16 residues long. Germline values: CDR1 SNHLY, CDR2 FYNNEI. Trimming removed 5 bases from V and 5 bases from J; junction bases left unmatched: 5. The CDR3 spells CASSNGLAGETGELFF. CDR3 bases: TGTGCCAGCAGTAACGGACTAGCGGGAGAGACCGGGGAGCTGTTTTTT.

This clonotype was detected only once. Compared with germline, one end of the junction differs, possibly owing to a read error. This rearrangement joins TRBV7-9 to TRBJ2-5, with D possibly TRBD2 on 5 matching bases. The germline CDR1 and CDR2 sequences are SEHNR and FQNEAQ (reference sequence). The CDR3 consists of 11 residues. This chain's CDR3 is CASFGLQRQHF. The CDR3, as DNA: TGTGCCAGCTTCGGACTTCAGCGTCAGCACTTC.

This clonotype was detected many times. V gene TRBV24-1 combines with J gene TRBJ2-7, with 14 bases fitting TRBD2. The CDR3 is 17 residues long. V was clipped by 4 bases and J by 4 bases; unmatched bases: 8. Looked up from germline, CDR1 is KGHDR and CDR2 is SFDVKD. This CDR3 reads CATSDPAGTSGRYEQYF. CDR3 in DNA: TGTGCCACCAGTGACCCTGCCGGGACTAGCGGGAGATACGAGCAGTACTTC.

This clonotype was detected only a few times. The rearrangement joins TRBV4-1 to TRBJ2-3; D is possibly TRBD1 or TRBD2 (6 bases each). With 7 bases removed from V and 2 bases from J, the gap between germline ends came to 19 bases. Germline V gene data show CDR1 as MGHRA and CDR2 as YSYEKL. The CDR3 runs to 16 residues. The CDR3 DNA sequence: TGCGCCAGCAACTATGGTGGGGGGCTCAACACAGATACGCAGTATTTT. Its translation is CASNYGGGLNTDTQYF.

The chain couples TRBV12-3 or TRBV12-4 to TRBJ2-7; TRBD2 agrees at 10 bases. The CDR3 is made up of 16 amino acids. The ends lost 3 bases at V and 2 bases at J; junction bases unmatched: 7. CDR3 amino acids: CASSFRTSGGPYEQYF. Here the CDR3 DNA reads TGTGCCAGCAGTTTCCGGACTAGCGGAGGCCCCTACGAGCAGTACTTC.

In DNA, the CDR3 is TGTGCCAGCAGTGAACCAACTAGCGGACATACTTACGAGCAGTACTTC. Amino acids: CASSEPTSGHTYEQYF. The chain has TRBV2 and TRBJ2-7, with 8 bases identical to TRBD2. The CDR3 extends over 16 amino acids. Per germline, CDR1 SNHLY and CDR2 FYNNEI. With V trimmed by 2 bases and J by 4 bases, 10 bases remained unmatched.

The chain carries TRBV12-3 or TRBV12-4 and TRBJ2-1; D is tentatively TRBD1 or TRBD2 (5 bases each). V was shortened by 7 bases and J by 4 bases, with 20 bases between the two germline ends. The CDR3 is 16 residues long. CDR3 residues: CASNPWGFGEYNEQFF. The CDR3 DNA follows: TGTGCCAGCAACCCCTGGGGGTTTGGAGAATACAATGAGCAGTTCTTC.

This clonotype has a handful of counts. The rearrangement joins TRBV4-2 to TRBJ2-5; TRBD1 is a possible D gene (5 bases). This CDR3 is built from 14 residues. V lost 3 bases, J lost 3 bases, and 11 bases lay in between. Germline-derived CDR1 and CDR2 are LGHNA and YNFKEQ. The CDR3 protein is CASSQGPIKETQYF. In nucleotides, the CDR3 is TGTGCCAGCAGCCAGGGGCCCATTAAAGAGACCCAGTACTTC.

The sample holds a few counts of this clonotype. The V call is TRBV5-1, the J call TRBJ2-5; the match to TRBD2 covers 7 bases. Germline CDR1 is SGHRS and CDR2 is YFSETQ. The CDR3 runs to 14 residues. The trim removed 3 bases at V and 4 bases at J, leaving 6 bases unmatched. The CDR3 sequence: CASSSTSPIETQYF. The CDR3 DNA reads TGCGCCAGCAGCTCGACTAGCCCCATAGAGACCCAGTACTTC. The full variable domain, in which reference TRBV5-1 and TRBJ2-5 provide the parts outside the CDR3, is KAGVTQTPRYLIKTRGQQVTLSCSPISGHRSVSWYQQTPGQGLQFLFEYFSETQRNKGNFPGRFSGRQFSNSRSEMNVSTLELGDSALYLCASSSTSPIETQYFGPGTRLLVL.

This clonotype has more than one count but fewer than ten. This rearrangement joins TRBV13 to TRBJ2-5; 9 positions agree with TRBD2. This CDR3 region has 14 residues. The V segment lost 2 bases and the J segment 5 bases; nucleotides outside the gene matches: 3. Germline CDR1 reads PRHDT; CDR2 reads FYEKMQ (reference sequence). The CDR3 DNA is TGTGCCAGCAGCTTAAAAGGGACTAGCGAGACCCAGTACTTC. Protein sequence: CASSLKGTSETQYF. The whole variable domain, filled in from reference TRBV13 and TRBJ2-5, reads AAGVIQSPRHLIKEKRETATLKCYPIPRHDTVYWYQQGPGQDPQFLISFYEKMQSDKGSIPDRFSAQQFSDYHSELNMSSLELGDSALYFCASSLKGTSETQYFGPGTRLLVL.

CDR3 amino acids: CASRGGASGLYEQYF. DNA of the CDR3: TGTGCCAGCAGGGGAGGGGCTAGCGGTCTCTACGAGCAGTACTTC. The gene calls are TRBV2 and TRBJ2-7, with 7 bases lining up with TRBD2. The CDR3 has 15 amino acids. Germline values: CDR1 SNHLY, CDR2 FYNNEI. V gave up 6 bases and J gave up 3 bases; unmatched junction bases: 11.

In its sample, this clonotype was seen a few times. The V gene is TRBV20-1, the J gene TRBJ2-1; D gene ambiguous. Germline values: CDR1 DFQATT, CDR2 SNEGSKA (reference sequence). The V end lost 0 bases, the J end lost 4 bases, and 10 bases lay between the germline ends. This CDR3 has 14 residues. The CDR3 DNA is TGCAGTGCTAGAGATCGAGCGAGTTACAATGAGCAGTTCTTC. Its translation: CSARDRASYNEQFF.

This clonotype was observed a handful of times. The chain has TRBV20-1 and TRBJ2-2; D gene ambiguous. The CDR3 runs to 16 residues. Germline CDR1 DFQATT, CDR2 SNEGSKA (reference sequence). The V end was cut by 0 bases, the J end by 0 bases, with 11 bases between. CDR3 bases: TGCAGTGCTAGAGATCTGTGGGAACCGAACACCGGGGAGCTGTTTTTT. Its translation: CSARDLWEPNTGELFF.

The chain couples TRBV5-1 to TRBJ2-5; 10 bases are a match to TRBD2. Trimming at V came to 4 bases and at J to 1 base, leaving 10 bases not matched to a gene. The CDR3 contains 17 residues. CDR1 is SGHRS and CDR2 is YFSETQ in the germline V gene. The CDR3 loop is CASSLRTSGSLQETQYF. In DNA form, the CDR3 reads TGCGCCAGCAGCCTTCGGACTAGCGGATCCCTCCAAGAGACCCAGTACTTC.

J is TRBJ1-6 and V is TRBV24-1, with a tentative D call TRBD1 (5 bases). This CDR3 contains 15 residues. V lost 12 bases and J 3 bases, leaving 17 bases between the germline ends. Germline V lookup: CDR1 KGHDR, CDR2 SFDVKD. CDR3 nucleotides: TGTGCCCCATTTCGATTTACAGGCTATAATTCACCCCTCCACTTT. It encodes CAPFRFTGYNSPLHF.

This clonotype was found a few times. The gene calls are TRBV5-8 and TRBJ1-1, with no clear D. CDR1 SGHTS and CDR2 YDEGEE come from the germline V gene. Deletions cut 6 bases from V and 0 bases from J, with 6 bases between. CDR3 size: 12 residues. Here the CDR3 reads CASTGMNTEAFF. Here the CDR3 DNA reads TGTGCCAGCACCGGCATGAACACTGAAGCTTTCTTT.

The gene calls are TRBV20-1 and TRBJ2-2; D ambiguous. The V end was cut by 1 base, the J end by 6 bases, with 9 bases between. The CDR3 sequence is 13 residues long. From germline, CDR1 is DFQATT and CDR2 SNEGSKA (reference sequence). The CDR3 loop reads CSARGRMAGELFF. CDR3 in DNA: TGCAGTGCTAGAGGACGAATGGCCGGGGAGCTGTTTTTT.

This clonotype was found many times. DNA for the CDR3: TGTGCCACCAGCAGAGACGGACAGGGAATGGCGTACAATGAGCAGTTCTTC. It is translated as CATSRDGQGMAYNEQFF. This chain uses TRBV15 with TRBJ2-1; 8 nucleotides line up with TRBD1. The CDR3 covers 17 residues. V was pared by 0 bases and J by 4 bases, with 8 bases of the junction left unmatched. CDR1 LNHNV and CDR2 YYDKDF come from the germline V gene (reference sequence).